Below are 29 T cell receptor beta chains sequenced from a single sample in a study of siplizumab effects on memory and regulatory T cells. Repertoires were generated with immunoSEQ multiplex PCR, while TCRdb's copy carries only in-frame clones and drops some. The table has more than 75,000 clones, roughly 96% seen once. Input material: naive CD4+ T cells sorted from blood. The receptors were sampled from a human donor in good health.

The gene calls are TRBV27 and TRBJ2-5, with D tentatively TRBD1 (6 bases). V lost 3 bases, J lost 5 bases, and 10 bases lay in between. The CDR3 spans 13 residues. From germline, CDR1 is MNHEY and CDR2 SMNVEV (reference sequence). The CDR3 region has the DNA TGTGCCAGCAGTTTCCAGGGGCGGGAGACCCAGTACTTC. Encoded protein: CASSFQGRETQYF.

The V call is TRBV2, the J call TRBJ2-3; D assignment may be TRBD1 or TRBD2 (5 bases each). From germline, CDR1 is SNHLY and CDR2 FYNNEI. The germline V and J ends were trimmed by 5 bases and 2 bases, with 11 bases remaining between them. This CDR3 contains 14 residues. The CDR3 region has the DNA TGTGCCAGCAGTCGGGACCGAGACACAGATACGCAGTATTTT. Translation: CASSRDRDTDTQYF.

This clone showed up just once. The germline gene is not matched at one end of the junction; a read error may be the cause. V is TRBV19 and J is TRBJ1-1, with TRBD1 matching 7 bases. CDR1 and CDR2 (germline): LNHDA, SQIVND (reference sequence). CDR3 length equals 14 residues. The CDR3 here is CASTETGLKTEAFF. The CDR3 nucleotides are TGTGCCAGTACGGAGACAGGGTTGAAGACTGAAGCTTTCTTT.

The chain joins TRBV18 to TRBJ1-2, with D perhaps matching TRBD1 (6 bases). CDR3 length equals 12 residues. CDR1 KGHSH and CDR2 LQKENI come from the germline V gene. Trimming removed 2 bases from V and 7 bases from J, with 8 bases in between. CDR3 amino acids: CASSPGGTGYTF. In DNA form, the CDR3 reads TGTGCCAGCTCACCAGGGGGCACTGGCTACACCTTC.

V gene TRBV10-3 combines with J gene TRBJ2-1; a possible D gene is TRBD1 (6 bases). Germline V gene sequence: CDR1 ENHRY, CDR2 SYGVKD. The V gene lost 4 bases and the J gene lost 4 bases, with 14 bases spanning the gap. The CDR3 has 15 amino acids. CDR3 sequence reads: CAISGPGTLYNEQFF. Written as DNA, the CDR3 is TGTGCCATCAGTGGCCCCGGGACATTATACAATGAGCAGTTCTTC.

On this clone: The junction differs from germline at one of its ends, possibly a read error. The chain has TRBV7-2 and TRBJ2-7; D ambiguous. This CDR3 contains 15 residues. The germline V gene has CDR1 SGHTA and CDR2 FQGNSA. The CDR3 DNA reads as TGTGCCAGCAGCTTAGACGCATCCGCCCCCTACGGGCAGTACTTC. Its protein product is CASSLDASAPYGQYF.

V gene TRBV7-9 combines with J gene TRBJ2-3; 13 bases match TRBD2. Germline values: CDR1 SEHNR, CDR2 FQNEAQ (reference sequence). This CDR3 region has 17 residues. J was trimmed by 7 bases and V by 0 bases; bases with no gene match: 7. CDR3 protein: CASSLALLAGGINTQYF. CDR3 DNA: TGTGCCAGCAGCTTAGCGCTACTAGCGGGGGGGATTAATACGCAGTATTTT.

The gene calls are TRBV10-2 and TRBJ2-7; TRBD1 aligns across 9 bases. Germline assignment: CDR1 WSHSY and CDR2 SAAADI. The junction had 4 bases not matched to a gene; V was cut back by 7 bases and J by 0 bases. There are 14 residues in the CDR3. Here the CDR3 reads CASTPTGGSYEQYF. The CDR3 bases are TGCGCCAGCACTCCGACAGGGGGCTCCTACGAGCAGTACTTC.

This clone has just one count. The gene calls are TRBV7-3 and TRBJ2-2; D perhaps matches TRBD2 (6 bases). Trimming pared 3 bases from V and 5 bases from J, leaving 16 bases between. This CDR3 region has 16 residues. Germline-derived CDR1 and CDR2 are SGHTA and FQGTGA. CDR3 region: CASSLWRGESTGELFF. The CDR3 DNA sequence: TGTGCCAGCAGCTTGTGGAGGGGTGAGAGTACCGGGGAGCTGTTTTTT.

The chain links TRBV25-1 to TRBJ1-1, with D perhaps matching TRBD1 (5 bases). V gave up 5 bases and J gave up 1 base, with 14 bases separating them. Germline V gene sequence: CDR1 MGHDK, CDR2 SYGVNS. CDR3 size: 15 residues. Here the CDR3 DNA reads TGTGCCAGCAGTTTTGCGGGGGACCCGAACACTGAAGCTTTCTTT. As protein: CASSFAGDPNTEAFF.

V is TRBV30 and J is TRBJ1-1, with unresolved D. Germline V gives CDR1 GTSNPN, CDR2 SVGIG (reference sequence). The CDR3 sequence is 14 residues long. The V gene lost 0 bases and the J gene lost 4 bases, with 12 bases spanning the gap. CDR3 amino acids: CAWSVVKLGTEAFF. The DNA of the CDR3 is TGTGCCTGGAGTGTAGTTAAGTTGGGCACTGAAGCTTTCTTT.

The gene calls are TRBV5-1 and TRBJ2-3; TRBD2 aligns across 12 bases. This CDR3 contains 17 residues. Losses at the gene ends were 0 bases for V and 6 bases for J; bases not matched to a gene: 8. Germline loops: CDR1 SGHRS, CDR2 YFSETQ. CDR3: CASSLDLAGGPGDTQYF. The CDR3 DNA reads as TGCGCCAGCAGCTTGGATCTAGCGGGGGGGCCCGGTGATACGCAGTATTTT.

The rearrangement uses TRBV5-6 and TRBJ2-7; TRBD1 agrees at 8 bases. This CDR3 is built from 14 residues. Per germline, CDR1 SGHDT and CDR2 YYEEEE. With V trimmed by 5 bases and J by 2 bases, 6 bases remained unmatched. Here the CDR3 reads CASSSGQGAYEQYF. For the CDR3, the DNA is TGTGCCAGCAGTTCTGGACAGGGTGCCTACGAGCAGTACTTC.

The chain couples TRBV11-3 to TRBJ2-2, with 10 bases fitting TRBD1. The CDR3 is 16 amino acids. The junction had 9 bases not matched to a gene; V was cut back by 4 bases and J by 7 bases. CDR1 is SGHNT, CDR2 YENEEA, per germline. As DNA, the CDR3 is TGTGCCAGCAGCTCATCCGGGACAGGGGTTAACGGGGAGCTGTTTTTT. Encoded protein: CASSSSGTGVNGELFF.

CDR3 in amino acids: CASSGGPQNTEAFF. The CDR3 nucleotides are TGTGCCAGCTCGGGGGGACCGCAGAACACTGAAGCTTTCTTT. The rearrangement uses TRBV18 and TRBJ1-1; the D gene is possibly TRBD1 (5 bases). The CDR3 has 14 amino acids. V was shortened by 6 bases and J by 1 base, with 12 bases between the two germline ends. Germline V CDR1 and CDR2: KGHSH, LQKENI.

The V and J genes are TRBV6-5 and TRBJ2-7; 7 bases agree with TRBD1. CDR1 and CDR2 from the germline V gene are MNHEY and SVGAGI. Trimming took 2 bases from V and 3 from J; bases not matched to a gene: 1. CDR3 length equals 13 residues. DNA of the CDR3: TGTGCCAGCAGTTACCCAGGGGGCTACGAGCAGTACTTC. Amino acids: CASSYPGGYEQYF.

This clone was observed once. This chain joins TRBV9 and TRBJ2-6, with D perhaps matching TRBD1 (6 bases). There are 15 residues in the CDR3. CDR1 SGDLS and CDR2 YYNGEE come from the germline V gene. V lost 1 base to trimming and J lost 2 bases, with 7 bases between them. CDR3 loop: CASSVQGTGANVLTF. As DNA, the CDR3 is TGTGCCAGCAGCGTACAGGGGACTGGGGCCAACGTCCTGACTTTC.

This rearrangement joins TRBV11-2 to TRBJ2-5; D not certain. The CDR3 has 18 residues. Germline CDR1 is SGHAT and CDR2 is FQNNGV. V was cut by 6 bases and J by 2 bases, with 25 bases left in between. The CDR3: CASSYASDPANVQETQYF. The DNA for the CDR3 is TGTGCCAGCAGTTATGCGTCCGATCCAGCAAACGTACAAGAGACCCAGTACTTC.

The chain carries TRBV6-1 and TRBJ2-1, with 8 positions matching TRBD1. Germline CDR1 and CDR2: MNHNS and SASEGT. The CDR3 runs to 14 residues. The V segment lost 9 bases and the J segment 8 bases; nucleotides outside the gene matches: 12. The CDR3, as DNA: TGTGCCAGTTTAACGGACAGGGTAATCGATGAGCAGTTCTTC. Protein product: CASLTDRVIDEQFF.

CDR3 sequence (DNA): TGTGCCAGCTCGTCCGGGACAGGGGGCATTGGCTACACCTTC. It is translated as CASSSGTGGIGYTF. The J gene is TRBJ1-2, the V gene TRBV7-2; 12 nucleotides agree with TRBD1. Germline V gene data show CDR1 as SGHTA and CDR2 as FQGNSA. This CDR3 region has 14 residues. The V and J ends lost 8 bases and 7 bases, in that order; junction bases with no gene match: 8.

The chain couples TRBV30 to TRBJ2-7; TRBD2 is a possible D gene (7 bases). The V gene's germline CDR1 is GTSNPN and CDR2 SVGIG (reference sequence). The length of the CDR3 is 12 residues. The CDR3 DNA is TGTGCAGACGGGGCGGGGGCTTGGGAGCAGTACTTC. It encodes CADGAGAWEQYF.

The chain couples TRBV6-5 to TRBJ1-6; D gene uncertain. V lost 5 bases, J lost 7 bases, and 6 bases lay in between. From germline, CDR1 is MNHEY and CDR2 SVGAGI. There are 12 residues in the CDR3. CDR3 sequence (DNA): TGTGCCAGCAGTGACCCCAATTCACCCCTCCACTTT. Translating it yields CASSDPNSPLHF.

This chain uses TRBV7-9 with TRBJ2-1; TRBD1 is a possible D gene (6 bases). This CDR3 spans 13 amino acids. The germline V gene has CDR1 SEHNR and CDR2 FQNEAQ (reference sequence). The germline V and J ends were trimmed by 4 bases and 9 bases, with 13 bases remaining between them. CDR3 amino acids: CASSSTGPLEQFF. The CDR3 coding sequence is TGTGCCAGCAGCTCCACAGGGCCACTTGAGCAGTTCTTC.

For the CDR3, the DNA is TGTGCCACACGGATCACCATAAACACTGAAGCTTTCTTT. Encoded protein: CATRITINTEAFF. The rearrangement joins TRBV6-5 to TRBJ1-1; D not resolved. V was pared by 10 bases and J by 2 bases, with 14 bases between. Per the germline V gene, CDR1 is MNHEY and CDR2 is SVGAGI. CDR3 length equals 13 residues.

This clone was recorded only once. The chain couples TRBV10-3 to TRBJ1-4; TRBD1 agrees at 8 bases. The CDR3 totals 14 residues. The germline V gene has CDR1 ENHRY and CDR2 SYGVKD. The V segment lost 1 base and the J segment 7 bases; nucleotides outside the gene matches: 2. The CDR3 coding sequence is TGTGCCATCAGTGAGTGGACAGGGTTTGAAAAACTGTTTTTT. Translation gives CAISEWTGFEKLFF.

V usage is TRBV18 and J usage is TRBJ1-2; TRBD1 aligns across 11 bases. Germline CDR1 and CDR2: KGHSH and LQKENI. CDR3 size: 15 residues. J gave up 3 bases and V 4 bases, and 4 bases lay outside the gene matches. CDR3 bases: TGTGCCAGCTCACAACGGACAGGGGGCGACTATGGCTACACCTTC. This gives the protein CASSQRTGGDYGYTF. Looking up the rest from reference TRBV18 and TRBJ1-2 gives the full variable domain: NAGVMQNPRHLVRRRGQEARLRCSPMKGHSHVYWYRQLPEEGLKFMVYLQKENIIDESGMPKERFSAEFPKEGPSILRIQQVVRGDSAAYFCASSQRTGGDYGYTFGSGTRLTVV.

The V gene is TRBV10-3, the J gene TRBJ2-3; 10 bases line up with TRBD2. The CDR3 contains 18 residues. The germline V gene has CDR1 ENHRY and CDR2 SYGVKD. V shed 3 bases, J shed 5 bases, and the junction held 14 bases outside the gene matches. CDR3 in amino acids: CAISDIPLAGAGGDTQYF. CDR3 in DNA: TGTGCCATCAGTGATATTCCTCTAGCGGGGGCCGGGGGAGATACGCAGTATTTT.

The CDR3 bases are TGTGCCAGCAGCCAACCGGGGTACGGCTATGGCTACACCTTC. Encoded protein: CASSQPGYGYGYTF. J is TRBJ1-2 and V is TRBV4-2; D gene uncertain. CDR1 and CDR2 from the germline V gene are LGHNA and YNFKEQ. Trimming removed 2 bases at V and 4 bases at J, with 11 bases between. The CDR3 is 14 residues long.

The rearrangement uses TRBV9 and TRBJ2-3; weak D call: TRBD1 (5 bases). V lost 3 bases to trimming and J lost 2 bases, with 16 bases between them. The CDR3 covers 16 residues. Germline V lookup: CDR1 SGDLS, CDR2 YYNGEE. CDR3 sequence reads: CASSDGAVPFTDTQYF. The CDR3 DNA is TGTGCCAGCAGCGATGGGGCCGTCCCTTTCACAGATACGCAGTATTTT.